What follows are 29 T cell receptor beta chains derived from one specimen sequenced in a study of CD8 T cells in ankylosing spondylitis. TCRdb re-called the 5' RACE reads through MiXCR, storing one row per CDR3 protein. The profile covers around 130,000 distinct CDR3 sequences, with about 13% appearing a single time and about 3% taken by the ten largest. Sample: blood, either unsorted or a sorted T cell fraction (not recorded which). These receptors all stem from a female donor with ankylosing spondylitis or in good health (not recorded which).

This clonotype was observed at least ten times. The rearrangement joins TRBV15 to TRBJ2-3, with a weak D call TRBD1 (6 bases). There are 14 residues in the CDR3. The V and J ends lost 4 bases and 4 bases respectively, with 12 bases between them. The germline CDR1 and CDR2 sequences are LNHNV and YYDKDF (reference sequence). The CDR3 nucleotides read TGTGCCACCAGCAAAAACAGGGCCCCAGATACGCAGTATTTT. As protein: CATSKNRAPDTQYF. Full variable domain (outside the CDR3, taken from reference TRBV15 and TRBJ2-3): DAMVIQNPRYQVTQFGKPVTLSCSQTLNHNVMYWYQQKSSQAPKLLFHYYDKDFNNEADTPDNFQSRRPNTSFCFLDIRSPGLGDTAMYLCATSKNRAPDTQYFGPGTRLTVL.

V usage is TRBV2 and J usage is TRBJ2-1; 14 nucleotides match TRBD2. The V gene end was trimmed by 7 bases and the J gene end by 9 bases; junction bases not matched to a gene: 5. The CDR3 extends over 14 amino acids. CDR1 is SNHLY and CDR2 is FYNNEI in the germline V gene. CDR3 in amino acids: CASKGTSGSGEQFF. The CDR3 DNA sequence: TGTGCCAGCAAAGGGACTAGCGGGAGCGGTGAGCAGTTCTTC.

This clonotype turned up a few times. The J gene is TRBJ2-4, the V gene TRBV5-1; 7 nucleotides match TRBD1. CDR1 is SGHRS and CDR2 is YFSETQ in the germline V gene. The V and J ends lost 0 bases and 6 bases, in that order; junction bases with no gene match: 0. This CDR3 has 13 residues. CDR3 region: CASSLEGANIQYF. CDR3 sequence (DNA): TGCGCCAGCAGCTTGGAGGGGGCAAACATTCAGTACTTC.

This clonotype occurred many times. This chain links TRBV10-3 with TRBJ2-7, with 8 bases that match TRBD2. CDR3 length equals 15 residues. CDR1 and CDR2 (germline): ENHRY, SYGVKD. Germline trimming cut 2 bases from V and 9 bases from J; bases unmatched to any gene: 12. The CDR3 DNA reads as TGTGCCATCAGTGAGAGCCTCGCGGGAGGTTCTTGGCAGTACTTC. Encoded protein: CAISESLAGGSWQYF.

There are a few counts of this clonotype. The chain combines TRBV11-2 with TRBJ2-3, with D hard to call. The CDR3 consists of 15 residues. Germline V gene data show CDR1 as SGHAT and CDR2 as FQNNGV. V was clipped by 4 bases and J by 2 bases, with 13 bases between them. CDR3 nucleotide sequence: TGTGCCAGCAGCTCAGCCGGGCGCCACACAGATACGCAGTATTTT. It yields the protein CASSSAGRHTDTQYF. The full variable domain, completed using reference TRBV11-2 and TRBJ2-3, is EAGVAQSPRYKIIEKRQSVAFWCNPISGHATLYWYQQILGQGPKLLIQFQNNGVVDDSQLPKDRFSAERLKGVDSTLKIQPAKLEDSAVYLCASSSAGRHTDTQYFGPGTRLTVL.

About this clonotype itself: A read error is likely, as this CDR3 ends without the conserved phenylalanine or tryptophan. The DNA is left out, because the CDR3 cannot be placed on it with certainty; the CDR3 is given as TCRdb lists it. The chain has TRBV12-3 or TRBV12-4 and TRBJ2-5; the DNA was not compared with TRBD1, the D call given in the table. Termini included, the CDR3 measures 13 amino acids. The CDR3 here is CASSQQMGPPSFL.

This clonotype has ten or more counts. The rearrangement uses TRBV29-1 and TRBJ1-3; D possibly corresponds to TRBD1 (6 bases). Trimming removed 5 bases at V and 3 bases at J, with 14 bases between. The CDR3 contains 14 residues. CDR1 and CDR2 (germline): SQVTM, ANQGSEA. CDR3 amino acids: CSVWTATVGNTIYF. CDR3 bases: TGCAGCGTTTGGACAGCAACGGTTGGAAACACCATATATTTT.

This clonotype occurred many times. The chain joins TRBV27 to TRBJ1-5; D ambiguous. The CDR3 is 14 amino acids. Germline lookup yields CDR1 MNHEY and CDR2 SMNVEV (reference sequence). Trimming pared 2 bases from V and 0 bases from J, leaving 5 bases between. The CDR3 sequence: CASSLTYSNQPQHF. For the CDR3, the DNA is TGTGCCAGCAGTTTAACATATAGCAATCAGCCCCAGCATTTT.

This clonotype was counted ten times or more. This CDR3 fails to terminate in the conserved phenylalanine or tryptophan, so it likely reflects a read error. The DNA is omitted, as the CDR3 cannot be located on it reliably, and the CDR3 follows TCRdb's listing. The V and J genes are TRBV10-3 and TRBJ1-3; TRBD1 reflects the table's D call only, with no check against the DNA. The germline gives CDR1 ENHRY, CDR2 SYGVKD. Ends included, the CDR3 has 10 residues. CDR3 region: CAIHDGGLRN.

The CDR3 region is CASSQDMGGGYTF. The DNA for the CDR3 is TGTGCCAGCAGCCAAGATATGGGGGGTGGCTACACCTTC. The rearrangement links TRBV3-1 to TRBJ1-2; the D gene is possibly TRBD1 (5 bases). Germline assignment: CDR1 LGHDT and CDR2 YNNKEL (reference sequence). The germline V and J ends were trimmed by 0 bases and 7 bases, with 9 bases remaining between them. The CDR3 runs to 13 residues.

CDR3 DNA sequence: TGTGCCAGCAGCATTAGCGGGGGGGTTCGCGAGCAGTACTTC. This encodes CASSISGGVREQYF. V usage is TRBV7-9 and J usage is TRBJ2-7; 11 bases agree with TRBD2. The CDR3 length is 14 residues. The germline gives CDR1 SEHNR, CDR2 FQNEAQ (reference sequence). The junction had 6 bases not matched to a gene; V was cut back by 5 bases and J by 6 bases.

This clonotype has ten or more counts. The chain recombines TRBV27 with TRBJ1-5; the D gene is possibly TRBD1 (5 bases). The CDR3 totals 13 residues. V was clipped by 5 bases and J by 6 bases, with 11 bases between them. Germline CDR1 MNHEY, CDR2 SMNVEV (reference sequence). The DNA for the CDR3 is TGTGCCAGCAGTGGATCCGGGGCTCAGCCCCAGCATTTT. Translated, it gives CASSGSGAQPQHF.

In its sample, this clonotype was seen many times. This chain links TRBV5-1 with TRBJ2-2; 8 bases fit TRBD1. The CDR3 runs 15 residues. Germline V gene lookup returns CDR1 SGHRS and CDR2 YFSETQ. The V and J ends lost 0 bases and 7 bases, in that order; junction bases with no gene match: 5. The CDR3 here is CASSLEGTGFGELFF. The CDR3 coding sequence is TGCGCCAGCAGCTTGGAAGGGACAGGTTTCGGGGAGCTGTTTTTT.

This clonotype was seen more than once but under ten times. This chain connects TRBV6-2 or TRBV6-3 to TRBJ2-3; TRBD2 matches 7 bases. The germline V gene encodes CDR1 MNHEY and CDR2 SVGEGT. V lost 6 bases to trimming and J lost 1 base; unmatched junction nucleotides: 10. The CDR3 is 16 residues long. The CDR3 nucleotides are TGTGCCAGCAGCCGGCGCGGGAGAGGTGGCACAGATACGCAGTATTTT. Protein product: CASSRRGRGGTDTQYF.

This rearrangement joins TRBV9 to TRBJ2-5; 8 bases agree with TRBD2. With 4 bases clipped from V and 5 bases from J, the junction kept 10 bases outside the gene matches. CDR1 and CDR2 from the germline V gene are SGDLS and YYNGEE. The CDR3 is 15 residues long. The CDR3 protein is CASSLTSGSSETQYF. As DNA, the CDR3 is TGTGCCAGCAGCTTGACCAGCGGGAGCTCCGAGACCCAGTACTTC.

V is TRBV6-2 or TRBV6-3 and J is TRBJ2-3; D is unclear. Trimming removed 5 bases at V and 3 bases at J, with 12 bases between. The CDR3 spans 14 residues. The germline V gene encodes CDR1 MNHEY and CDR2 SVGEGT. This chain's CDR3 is CASSLPRTTDTQYF. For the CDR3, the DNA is TGTGCCAGCAGTCTCCCCAGGACGACAGATACGCAGTATTTT.

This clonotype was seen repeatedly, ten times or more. The chain's CDR3 is CASSVGGQYNEQFF. The CDR3 DNA sequence: TGTGCCAGCAGCGTAGGAGGACAGTACAATGAGCAGTTCTTC. V usage is TRBV9 and J usage is TRBJ2-1; D possibly corresponds to TRBD1 (6 bases). Germline values: CDR1 SGDLS, CDR2 YYNGEE. Trimming removed 0 bases from V and 4 bases from J, with 8 bases in between. The CDR3 covers 14 residues.

The CDR3 sequence: CASSPGRRETPEQYF. The DNA for the CDR3 is TGTGCCAGCAGCCCGGGACGGAGGGAGACTCCCGAGCAGTACTTC. The V gene is TRBV3-1, the J gene TRBJ2-7; D is possibly TRBD2 (6 bases). The length of the CDR3 is 15 residues. The germline V gene encodes CDR1 LGHDT and CDR2 YNNKEL (reference sequence). V lost 4 bases, J lost 6 bases, and 19 bases lay in between.

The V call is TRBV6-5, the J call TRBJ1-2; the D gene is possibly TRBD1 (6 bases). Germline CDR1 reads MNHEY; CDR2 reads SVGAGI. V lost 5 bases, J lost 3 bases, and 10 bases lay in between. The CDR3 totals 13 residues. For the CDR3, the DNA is TGTGCCAGCAGTCCGGACAGACACTATGGCTACACCTTC. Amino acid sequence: CASSPDRHYGYTF.

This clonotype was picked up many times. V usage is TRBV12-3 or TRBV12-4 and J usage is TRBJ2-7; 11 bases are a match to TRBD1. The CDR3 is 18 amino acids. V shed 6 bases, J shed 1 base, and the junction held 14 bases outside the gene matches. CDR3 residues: CASSHKGTGGRYSYEQYF. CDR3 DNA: TGTGCCAGCAGCCACAAAGGGACAGGGGGTAGATATTCCTACGAGCAGTACTTC.

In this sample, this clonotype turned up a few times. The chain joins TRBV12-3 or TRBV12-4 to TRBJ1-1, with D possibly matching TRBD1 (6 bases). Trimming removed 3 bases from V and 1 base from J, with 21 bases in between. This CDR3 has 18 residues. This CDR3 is CASSFDLGVNRENTEAFF. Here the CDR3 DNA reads TGTGCCAGCAGTTTTGATCTTGGGGTGAACAGGGAGAACACTGAAGCTTTCTTT.

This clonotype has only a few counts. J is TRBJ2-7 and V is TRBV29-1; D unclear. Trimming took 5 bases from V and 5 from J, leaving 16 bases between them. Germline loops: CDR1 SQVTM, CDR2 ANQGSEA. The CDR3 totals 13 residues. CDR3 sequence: CSVLRDLGNEQYF. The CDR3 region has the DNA TGCAGCGTTTTAAGGGATTTAGGGAACGAGCAGTACTTC.

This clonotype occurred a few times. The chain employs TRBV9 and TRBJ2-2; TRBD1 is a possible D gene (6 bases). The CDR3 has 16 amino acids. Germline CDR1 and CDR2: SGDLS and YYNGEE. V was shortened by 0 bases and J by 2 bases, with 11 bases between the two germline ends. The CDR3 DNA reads TGTGCCAGCAGCGTAGTTGGACAGCTAAACACCGGGGAGCTGTTTTTT. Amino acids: CASSVVGQLNTGELFF.

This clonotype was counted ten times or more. The CDR3 nucleotides are TGTGCCAGCAGCTTAAAGGCCGGGACACAAGATACGCAGTATTTT. Its translation is CASSLKAGTQDTQYF. The rearrangement uses TRBV7-6 and TRBJ2-3, with D possibly TRBD1 on 6 matching bases. Per the germline V gene, CDR1 is SGHVS and CDR2 is FNYEAQ. This CDR3 region has 15 residues. The V and J ends lost 2 bases and 5 bases respectively, with 14 bases between them.

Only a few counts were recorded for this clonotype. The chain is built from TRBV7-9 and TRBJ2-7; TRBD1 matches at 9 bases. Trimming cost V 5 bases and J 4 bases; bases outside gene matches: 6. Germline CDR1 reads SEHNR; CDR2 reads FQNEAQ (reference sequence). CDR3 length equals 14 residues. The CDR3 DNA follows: TGTGCCAGCAGCCCCGGACAGGGGAAGTACGAGCAGTACTTC. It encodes CASSPGQGKYEQYF.

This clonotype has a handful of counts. CDR3 in DNA: TGTGCCTGGAGGGTAGATAGCGGGGGGGCCAAAGAGACCCAGTACTTC. It yields the protein CAWRVDSGGAKETQYF. The chain links TRBV30 to TRBJ2-5; 11 bases map to TRBD2. The germline V gene encodes CDR1 GTSNPN and CDR2 SVGIG (reference sequence). V lost 3 bases, J lost 3 bases, and 9 bases stayed unmatched. This CDR3 has 16 residues. The variable domain in full, completed from reference TRBV30 and TRBJ2-5, reads SQTIHQWPATLVQPVGSPLSLECTVEGTSNPNLYWYRQAAGRGLQLLFYSVGIGQISSEVPQNLSASRPQDRQFILSSKKLLLSDSGFYLCAWRVDSGGAKETQYFGPGTRLLVL.

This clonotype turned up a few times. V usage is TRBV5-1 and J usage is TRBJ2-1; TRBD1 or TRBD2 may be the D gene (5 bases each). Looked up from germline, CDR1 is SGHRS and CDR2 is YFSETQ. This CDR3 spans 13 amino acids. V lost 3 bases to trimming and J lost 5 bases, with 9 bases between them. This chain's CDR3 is CASSWGPHNEQFF. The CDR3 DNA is TGCGCCAGCAGCTGGGGACCACACAATGAGCAGTTCTTC.

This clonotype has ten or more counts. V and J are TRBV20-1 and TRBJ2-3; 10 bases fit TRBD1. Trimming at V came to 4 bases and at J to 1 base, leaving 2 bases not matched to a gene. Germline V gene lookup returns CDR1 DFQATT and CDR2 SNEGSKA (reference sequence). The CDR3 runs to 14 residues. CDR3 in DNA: TGCAGTGCTAAGACAGGGGGCGGCACAGATACGCAGTATTTT. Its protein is CSAKTGGGTDTQYF.

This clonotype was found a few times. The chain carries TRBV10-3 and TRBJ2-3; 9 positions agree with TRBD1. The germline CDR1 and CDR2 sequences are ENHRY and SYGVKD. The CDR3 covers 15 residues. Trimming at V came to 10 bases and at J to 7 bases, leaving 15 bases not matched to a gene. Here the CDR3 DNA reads TGTGCCAGTACGACGCCGGGACAGGGTTTGAATACGCAGTATTTT. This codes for CASTTPGQGLNTQYF.